These 19 T cell receptor beta chains originate from one sample sequenced in a study of cytomegalovirus exposure and HLA in healthy donors. With 60 Vbeta and 13 Jbeta primers, the PCR was carried out. TCRdb's copy holds only in-frame clones and misses some; the assay was immunoSEQ multiplex PCR. Of 130,000 to 150,000 clones detected, 80% appear once; the ten largest clones hold 6.5% to 7%. The source material was PBMCs. All receptors come from a middle-aged man in good health and CMV-seropositive.

CDR3 sequence: CASSHSQTSGGIINEQFF. Written as DNA, the CDR3 is TGTGCCAGCAGCCATTCTCAGACTAGCGGGGGGATCATCAATGAGCAGTTCTTC. This rearrangement joins TRBV7-9 to TRBJ2-1; TRBD2 matches at 13 bases. With V trimmed by 5 bases and J by 6 bases, 13 bases remained unmatched. There are 18 residues in the CDR3. Germline V CDR1 and CDR2: SEHNR, FQNEAQ (reference sequence).

Of note for this clone: Other DNA sequences within the sample encode an identical CDR3. The chain recombines TRBV7-9 with TRBJ1-1; no firm D call. This CDR3 region has 13 residues. The V and J ends lost 2 bases and 2 bases respectively, with 6 bases between them. Germline loops: CDR1 SEHNR, CDR2 FQNEAQ (reference sequence). This CDR3 is CASSLTVNTEAFF. The CDR3 DNA follows: TGTGCCAGCAGCTTAACGGTCAACACTGAAGCTTTCTTT.

The chain combines TRBV11-2 with TRBJ2-5, with D maybe TRBD2 (6 bases). Trimming left V 1 base short and J 6 bases short, with 15 bases between. The CDR3 extends over 15 amino acids. Germline CDR1 reads SGHAT; CDR2 reads FQNNGV. In DNA, the CDR3 is TGTGCCAGCAGCTTAGTTATGGGAGGAGGGAAGACCCAGTACTTC. This sequence encodes CASSLVMGGGKTQYF. Combining the CDR3 with reference TRBV11-2 and TRBJ2-5 gives the whole variable domain EAGVAQSPRYKIIEKRQSVAFWCNPISGHATLYWYQQILGQGPKLLIQFQNNGVVDDSQLPKDRFSAERLKGVDSTLKIQPAKLEDSAVYLCASSLVMGGGKTQYFGPGTRLLVL.

This chain connects TRBV7-6 to TRBJ2-7, with D unresolved. CDR1 and CDR2 from the germline V gene are SGHVS and FNYEAQ. This CDR3 has 14 amino acids. V shed 0 bases and J shed 2 bases, with 8 bases lying between them. The CDR3 here is CASSLAASAYEQYF. The CDR3 DNA reads as TGTGCCAGCAGCTTAGCGGCCAGCGCCTACGAGCAGTACTTC. The whole variable domain, remainder taken from reference TRBV7-6 and TRBJ2-7, is GAGVSQSPRYKVTKRGQDVALRCDPISGHVSLYWYRQALGQGPEFLTYFNYEAQQDKSGLPNDRFSAERPEGSISTLTIQRTEQRDSAMYRCASSLAASAYEQYFGPGTRLTVT.

V is TRBV7-8 and J is TRBJ2-1; 12 bases align to TRBD2. V lost 6 bases, J lost 6 bases, and 6 bases stayed unmatched. The CDR3 spans 15 residues. Germline CDR1 and CDR2: SGHVS and FQNEAQ. CDR3 loop: CASSKTSGRLNEQFF. CDR3 nucleotide sequence: TGTGCCAGCAGTAAAACTAGCGGGAGGCTCAATGAGCAGTTCTTC.

The chain is built from TRBV2 and TRBJ1-2, with D maybe TRBD1 (5 bases). Looked up from germline, CDR1 is SNHLY and CDR2 is FYNNEI. The CDR3 consists of 16 residues. V lost 6 bases, J lost 2 bases, and 19 bases lay in between. The CDR3 coding sequence is TGTGCCAGCAGCACCTCTATTGGGCAGGGAAACTATGGCTACACCTTC. Protein product: CASSTSIGQGNYGYTF.

This chain connects TRBV19 to TRBJ1-5; D may be TRBD1 (5 bases). This CDR3 has 13 residues. V gave up 6 bases and J gave up 7 bases, with 13 bases separating them. Germline CDR1 LNHDA, CDR2 SQIVND (reference sequence). The CDR3: CASRGQGGQPQHF. DNA for the CDR3: TGTGCCAGTAGGGGGCAGGGAGGACAGCCCCAGCATTTT.

The chain recombines TRBV6-9 with TRBJ2-3, with 10 positions matching TRBD2. The V segment lost 2 bases and the J segment 2 bases; nucleotides outside the gene matches: 4. Germline assignment: CDR1 MNHGY and CDR2 SVAAGI. This CDR3 is built from 16 residues. For the CDR3, the DNA is TGTGCCAGCAGTTATCACACTAGCGGGGTCACAGATACGCAGTATTTT. It yields the protein CASSYHTSGVTDTQYF.

The chain uses TRBV6-5 and TRBJ2-7; tentative D call: TRBD1 (5 bases). V dropped 5 bases and J dropped 7 bases, with 18 bases sitting between them. The CDR3 consists of 14 residues. In germline, CDR1 is MNHEY, CDR2 SVGAGI. CDR3 coding DNA: TGTGCCAGCAGTCCGGACACTGGCGTGCTGGAGCAGTACTTC. Translation gives CASSPDTGVLEQYF.

The sample holds a few counts of this clone. The genes are TRBV19 and TRBJ2-4; 11 bases agree with TRBD2. Germline V gene data show CDR1 as LNHDA and CDR2 as SQIVND (reference sequence). The V gene end was trimmed by 4 bases and the J gene end by 2 bases; junction bases not matched to a gene: 7. CDR3 length: 17 amino acids. The DNA for the CDR3 is TGTGCCAGTAGTACCAGGACTAGCGGGCGGTCCAAAAACATTCAGTACTTC. Its protein product is CASSTRTSGRSKNIQYF.

About this clone itself: Relative to the germline gene, one junction end is altered; a read error may explain this. CDR3 coding DNA: TGTGCCAGTAGTTTAGAGCTCGGGACAGGGAGTTTGGTAGATACGCAGTATTTT. This codes for CASSLELGTGSLVDTQYF. The chain links TRBV19 to TRBJ2-3; TRBD1 matches at 9 bases. Per germline, CDR1 LNHDA and CDR2 SQIVND (reference sequence). There are 18 residues in the CDR3.

The chain couples TRBV4-3 to TRBJ1-2; D gene ambiguous. V was pared by 0 bases and J by 1 base, with 12 bases between. Germline V CDR1 and CDR2: LGHNA, YSLEER. The CDR3 sequence is 16 residues long. The CDR3 loop reads CASSQERQVFNYGYTF. Written as DNA, the CDR3 is TGCGCCAGCAGCCAAGAAAGGCAGGTCTTTAACTATGGCTACACCTTC.

This clone was detected only once. The CDR3 loop reads CAWSGGGVEGVFSYEQYF. CDR3 sequence (DNA): TGTGCCTGGAGTGGGGGGGGCGTCGAAGGGGTATTCTCCTACGAGCAGTACTTC. The V and J genes are TRBV30 and TRBJ2-7, with D perhaps TRBD2 (7 bases). The CDR3 loop spans 18 amino acids. Germline CDR1 and CDR2: GTSNPN and SVGIG (reference sequence). Trimming removed 1 base at V and 0 bases at J, with 22 bases between.

The CDR3 DNA follows: TGTGCCAGTAGAACAGGATTCACTGAAGCTTTCTTT. This gives the protein CASRTGFTEAFF. This chain joins TRBV19 and TRBJ1-1, with D possibly TRBD1 on 5 matching bases. The CDR3 runs 12 residues. From germline, CDR1 is LNHDA and CDR2 SQIVND (reference sequence). V lost 6 bases and J lost 4, with 9 bases in between.

The DNA of the CDR3 is TGTGCCATCAGCAAACGCGGACAGGACCCCCACTTAGACACCGGGGAGCTGTTTTTT. The encoded protein is CAISKRGQDPHLDTGELFF. The chain links TRBV10-3 to TRBJ2-2, with 7 bases identical to TRBD1. V shed 6 bases and J 3 bases; nucleotides not matched to a gene: 19. Germline values: CDR1 ENHRY, CDR2 SYGVKD. The CDR3 covers 19 residues.

Here the CDR3 DNA reads TGTGCCAGCAGTTTGACAGGGGGTTTTAGCAATCAGCCCCAGCATTTT. It codes for CASSLTGGFSNQPQHF. The rearrangement uses TRBV27 and TRBJ1-5; TRBD1 agrees at 9 bases. V lost 3 bases, J lost 0 bases, and 3 bases stayed unmatched. Looked up from germline, CDR1 is MNHEY and CDR2 is SMNVEV (reference sequence). The CDR3 contains 16 residues.

The V call is TRBV11-3, the J call TRBJ1-4, with 12 bases aligning to TRBD1. This CDR3 spans 14 amino acids. V lost 5 bases to trimming and J lost 8 bases; unmatched junction nucleotides: 3. In germline, CDR1 is SGHNT, CDR2 YENEEA. The CDR3 here is CASSPGQGAEKLFF. CDR3 DNA sequence: TGTGCCAGCAGCCCGGGACAGGGGGCAGAAAAACTGTTTTTT.

The V gene is TRBV29-1, the J gene TRBJ2-7; 8 positions agree with TRBD1. CDR1 is SQVTM and CDR2 is ANQGSEA in the germline V gene. This CDR3 is 14 amino acids long. The V gene end was trimmed by 0 bases and the J gene end by 2 bases; junction bases not matched to a gene: 3. CDR3 amino acids: CSVEDGTGTYEQYF. As DNA, the CDR3 is TGCAGCGTTGAAGACGGGACAGGAACCTACGAGCAGTACTTC.

The CDR3 here is CASSQQGRSTDTQYF. The CDR3 DNA sequence: TGCGCCAGCAGCCAACAGGGGCGTTCCACAGATACGCAGTATTTT. V is TRBV4-1 and J is TRBJ2-3; TRBD1 is a possible D gene (6 bases). V lost 2 bases and J lost 2, with 11 bases in between. The CDR3 is made up of 15 amino acids. CDR1 MGHRA and CDR2 YSYEKL come from the germline V gene.